A single sample gave rise to the 21 T cell receptor beta chains below, sequenced in a study of memory CD4+ T cells and cytomegalovirus serostatus (dated by TCRdb to the late 2010s). A FACSAria II was used to sort memory CD4+ T cells, defined as single viable CD3+CD4+CD8-CD45RO+ cells. Library preparation employed the immunoSEQ multiplex PCR assay. The immuneACCESS repertoire file appears here via TCRdb, limited to in-frame rearrangements. These files lack a portion of the clones; in checked studies, under half of the deficit traces to unresolved V genes, and the cause of the others is not known. Recorded for this sample are roughly 45,000 clones; 78% of them occurred a single time. Clones ranked in the top ten supply 0.78% of the sample. The sequenced material came from memory CD4+ T cells from blood. These receptors all stem from an adult in good health and CMV-seronegative.

This clone was detected a few times. The chain couples TRBV5-6 to TRBJ2-4; D is possibly TRBD2 (6 bases). The germline V and J ends were trimmed by 0 bases and 5 bases, with 15 bases remaining between them. The CDR3 covers 16 residues. Per germline, CDR1 SGHDT and CDR2 YYEEEE. The CDR3: CASSLAGMAGQNIQYF. CDR3 DNA: TGTGCCAGCAGCTTGGCAGGGATGGCGGGGCAAAACATTCAGTACTTC.

In its sample, this clone was seen once. The rearrangement uses TRBV7-6 and TRBJ2-2; TRBD1 aligns across 10 bases. The V gene's germline CDR1 is SGHVS and CDR2 FNYEAQ. Trimming removed 0 bases from V and 4 bases from J; junction bases left unmatched: 5. The CDR3 sequence is 17 residues long. For the CDR3, the DNA is TGTGCCAGCAGCTTAGCGGGACAGGGGCTGAGCACCGGGGAGCTGTTTTTT. Residues: CASSLAGQGLSTGELFF.

This clone occurred a few times. The rearrangement links TRBV11-2 to TRBJ1-1; 7 bases are a match to TRBD1. The ends lost 5 bases at V and 4 bases at J; junction bases unmatched: 7. Germline-derived CDR1 and CDR2 are SGHAT and FQNNGV. This CDR3 spans 14 amino acids. The CDR3 reads CASSRGGESTEAFF. In nucleotides, the CDR3 is TGTGCCAGCAGCCGAGGGGGCGAATCCACTGAAGCTTTCTTT.

The V call is TRBV28, the J call TRBJ1-5; TRBD1 is a possible D gene (5 bases). The length of the CDR3 is 15 residues. Trimming removed 7 bases from V and 4 bases from J, with 17 bases in between. Germline V gene data show CDR1 as MDHEN and CDR2 as SYDVKM. This CDR3 reads CASTFTGARNQPQHF. The CDR3 DNA sequence: TGTGCCAGCACTTTCACCGGGGCTAGGAATCAGCCCCAGCATTTT.

The V gene is TRBV6-9, the J gene TRBJ2-3; TRBD2 agrees at 10 bases. Germline V gene lookup returns CDR1 MNHGY and CDR2 SVAAGI. This CDR3 has 16 amino acids. V dropped 7 bases and J dropped 4; count of bases not matched to a gene: 11. The CDR3 region has the DNA TGTGCCAGCACTGGCCTAAGCGGGAGGGGATCAGATACGCAGTATTTT. Its protein product is CASTGLSGRGSDTQYF.

This chain uses TRBV11-3 with TRBJ2-2; 7 bases fit TRBD1. V was clipped by 3 bases and J by 2 bases; unmatched bases: 3. Germline lookup yields CDR1 SGHNT and CDR2 YENEEA. The CDR3 is made up of 15 amino acids. The CDR3 loop reads CASSFNRGNTGELFF. As DNA, the CDR3 is TGTGCCAGCAGCTTTAACAGGGGAAACACCGGGGAGCTGTTTTTT.

Written as DNA, the CDR3 is TGCGCCAGCAGCTCAACAACTAGCGCCAATGAGCAGTTCTTC. It codes for CASSSTTSANEQFF. The rearrangement uses TRBV5-1 and TRBJ2-1; 7 bases are shared with TRBD2. Germline CDR1 SGHRS, CDR2 YFSETQ. This CDR3 region has 14 residues. The V segment lost 3 bases and the J segment 6 bases; nucleotides outside the gene matches: 6.

The chain couples TRBV19 to TRBJ1-4, with D perhaps TRBD1 (6 bases). Germline V gives CDR1 LNHDA, CDR2 SQIVND (reference sequence). This CDR3 has 14 residues. Trimming took off 6 bases at V and 2 bases at J, with 10 bases between the two ends. The CDR3 sequence: CASSQTGTNEKLFF. Here the CDR3 DNA reads TGTGCCAGTAGCCAGACAGGCACTAATGAAAAACTGTTTTTT.

The chain uses TRBV6-5 and TRBJ1-5; tentatively, D is TRBD1 (5 bases). Germline CDR1 is MNHEY and CDR2 is SVGAGI. Trimming removed 6 bases from V and 4 bases from J, with 10 bases in between. The CDR3 spans 13 residues. CDR3 sequence reads: CASRADKNQPQHF. In DNA form, the CDR3 reads TGTGCCAGCAGGGCGGACAAGAATCAGCCCCAGCATTTT.

This clone has only a few counts. This rearrangement joins TRBV5-6 to TRBJ1-1; TRBD1 is a possible D gene (5 bases). Per germline, CDR1 SGHDT and CDR2 YYEEEE. V dropped 2 bases and J dropped 8 bases, with 16 bases sitting between them. The CDR3 runs to 14 residues. DNA of the CDR3: TGTGCCAGCAGCTTTGTGGGAGGTTCAGGGGAAGCTTTCTTT. Translation: CASSFVGGSGEAFF.

This chain joins TRBV18 and TRBJ1-5; D gene uncertain. Germline values: CDR1 KGHSH, CDR2 LQKENI. The CDR3 sequence is 14 residues long. V lost 6 bases and J lost 2, with 11 bases in between. CDR3 DNA sequence: TGTGCCAGCTCGCCGGGATGGGGCAATCAGCCCCAGCATTTT. Protein: CASSPGWGNQPQHF.

The CDR3 here is CASSSGLAGNHLAYEQYF. The CDR3 DNA sequence: TGTGCCAGCAGCTCGGGACTAGCGGGAAACCATCTCGCCTACGAGCAGTACTTC. This rearrangement joins TRBV7-8 to TRBJ2-7, with TRBD2 matching over 13 bases. Germline V gene data show CDR1 as SGHVS and CDR2 as FQNEAQ. V trimming: 4 bases; J trimming: 2 bases; junction bases outside the gene matches: 11. This CDR3 region has 18 residues.

The V call is TRBV27, the J call TRBJ1-3; D remains ambiguous. The CDR3 spans 14 residues. From germline, CDR1 is MNHEY and CDR2 SMNVEV (reference sequence). V lost 6 bases and J lost 0, with 9 bases in between. This chain's CDR3 is CASSRGGSGNTIYF. In DNA form, the CDR3 reads TGTGCCAGCAGCCGGGGAGGCTCTGGAAACACCATATATTTT.

The chain employs TRBV6-5 and TRBJ1-6; D perhaps matches TRBD1 (5 bases). The CDR3 runs 14 residues. V lost 2 bases and J lost 13, with 15 bases in between. Germline values: CDR1 MNHEY, CDR2 SVGAGI. The CDR3 DNA sequence: TGTGCCAGCAGTTACGCGGATCCCGGGGCCCCCCTCCACTTT. This gives the protein CASSYADPGAPLHF.

This chain uses TRBV19 with TRBJ2-1, with 15 nucleotides matching TRBD2. Germline V gene lookup returns CDR1 LNHDA and CDR2 SQIVND (reference sequence). The CDR3 loop spans 16 amino acids. The V segment lost 7 bases and the J segment 7 bases; nucleotides outside the gene matches: 8. CDR3 loop: CASTLGTSGRLNEQFF. CDR3 bases: TGTGCCAGTACCCTCGGGACTAGCGGGAGGTTAAATGAGCAGTTCTTC.

This clone was seen only a few times. This chain joins TRBV28 and TRBJ2-7, with D maybe TRBD1 (6 bases). Trimming pared 2 bases from V and 4 bases from J, leaving 9 bases between. Germline V gene lookup returns CDR1 MDHEN and CDR2 SYDVKM. The CDR3 spans 13 residues. The chain's CDR3 is CASSLGGSYEQYF. CDR3 in DNA: TGTGCCAGCAGTTTAGGGGGCTCTTACGAGCAGTACTTC.

V is TRBV11-2 and J is TRBJ2-5, with 8 positions matching TRBD2. The V segment lost 2 bases and the J segment 5 bases; nucleotides outside the gene matches: 7. Germline CDR1 is SGHAT and CDR2 is FQNNGV. The CDR3 sequence is 15 residues long. The CDR3 sequence is CASSLLTPSGETQYF. Written as DNA, the CDR3 is TGTGCCAGCAGCTTACTTACTCCTAGCGGGGAGACCCAGTACTTC.

The chain links TRBV11-2 to TRBJ2-5, with unresolved D. In germline, CDR1 is SGHAT, CDR2 FQNNGV. This CDR3 spans 13 amino acids. Trimming cost V 4 bases and J 8 bases, with 14 bases left between them. CDR3 DNA sequence: TGTGCCAGCAGCTCCGTTAAGAAACAAACCCAGTACTTC. It specifies CASSSVKKQTQYF.

J is TRBJ2-3 and V is TRBV6-5, with 13 bases fitting TRBD2. CDR1 is MNHEY and CDR2 is SVGAGI in the germline V gene. Losses at the gene ends were 4 bases for V and 6 bases for J; bases not matched to a gene: 1. The CDR3 contains 14 residues. In nucleotides, the CDR3 is TGTGCCAGCAGTTCGACTAGCGGGAGGGATACGCAGTATTTT. As protein: CASSSTSGRDTQYF.

The V and J genes are TRBV10-3 and TRBJ2-7; TRBD1 or TRBD2 may be the D gene (5 bases each). Germline V gene sequence: CDR1 ENHRY, CDR2 SYGVKD. The CDR3 length is 15 residues. The germline V and J ends were trimmed by 0 bases and 2 bases, with 11 bases remaining between them. The CDR3 sequence: CAISESFGAPYEQYF. Written as DNA, the CDR3 is TGTGCCATCAGTGAGTCGTTCGGGGCCCCCTACGAGCAGTACTTC.

The J gene is TRBJ2-5, the V gene TRBV5-4; perhaps TRBD2 as D (6 bases). Germline loops: CDR1 SGHNT, CDR2 YYREEE (reference sequence). There are 14 residues in the CDR3. V was pared by 2 bases and J by 1 base, with 9 bases between. The CDR3, as DNA: TGTGCCAGCAGCTTACGGGGGTCCCAAGAGACCCAGTACTTC. Translating it yields CASSLRGSQETQYF.